This T cell receptor (beta chain) stems from a study of identical twins. Trimming pared 3 bases from V and 0 bases from J, leaving 6 bases between. Germline V gene lookup returns CDR1 LGHDT and CDR2 YNNKEL (reference sequence). The CDR3 consists of 15 residues. General study findings and limits: Sequences that were out-of-frame, alpha and twin-shared displayed an excess of low generation probability.

This clonotype was recorded many times. The antigen is undetermined. TCRdb re-derived calls from the 5' RACE reads in MiXCR, one entry per CDR3 protein. In the table there are hundreds of thousands of distinct CDR3 sequences, roughly 8.6% of which are singletons. The same data also went into a second study, on yellow fever vaccine responses in identical twins.

The specimen sequenced was memory (CD45RO+) T cells sorted from blood. This TCR was sampled from a woman aged 18-29 years in good health. The chain recombines TRBV3-1 with TRBJ2-6; the D is unclear. The CDR3 sequence: CASSHISSGANVLTF. The CDR3 region has the DNA TGTGCCAGCAGCCATATTAGCTCTGGGGCCAACGTCCTGACTTTC.